These T cell receptor beta chains were read from a single sample in a study of cytomegalovirus exposure and HLA in healthy donors. Sequencing used immunoSEQ multiplex PCR; TCRdb keeps in-frame clones, though not all of them. Counted here are roughly 180,000 clones, roughly 84% occurring once; the ten biggest clones make up more than 0.85%. The sample comprised PBMCs. The origin of the receptors is a man aged 30 to 39 in good health and CMV-seronegative. Both conserved end residues are part of each CDR3. D genes are given only for firm matches. Part of the rows lack a size; the others show once, few, many or a class for expanded clones.

>.|.|TRBJ2-4|16|TRBV4-1
TGCGCCAGCAGCCAAGATGAGGGTGCAGCCAAAAACATTCAGTACTTC
CASSQDEGAAKNIQYF
>few|TRBD1|TRBJ1-5|13|TRBV6-5
TGTGCCAGCAGGGGACAGGGGGATCAGCCCCAGCATTTT
CASRGQGDQPQHF
>.|TRBD1|TRBJ2-5|14|TRBV27
TGTGCCAGCAGTTTGGGACAGGGGGGAGAGACCCAGTACTTC
CASSLGQGGETQYF
>.|TRBD2|TRBJ2-3|16|TRBV11-3
TGTGCCAGCAGCCCGGGGACTAGCGTTTTCACAGATACGCAGTATTTT
CASSPGTSVFTDTQYF
>.|.|TRBJ1-1|10|TRBV29-1
TGCAGCGTTGTGAGCACTGAAGCTTTCTTT
CSVVSTEAFF
>.|.|TRBJ2-3|12|TRBV28
TGTGCCAGCGGGACTCAAACAGATACGCAGTATTTT
CASGTQTDTQYF
>few|.|TRBJ2-2|15|TRBV19
TGTGCCAGTAGGAGTCGGGGGGCCCTCTCCGGGGAGCTGTTTTTT
CASRSRGALSGELFF
>.|.|TRBJ2-5|14|TRBV5-4
TGTGCCAGCAGCTTGAGTAAGGGGCCGGAGACCCAGTACTTC
CASSLSKGPETQYF
>.|TRBD1|TRBJ1-4|15|TRBV28
TGTGCCAGCAGACCACTCGGGACAGCGAATGAAAAACTGTTTTTT
CASRPLGTANEKLFF
>.|.|TRBJ2-1|13|TRBV2
TGTGCCAGCAATTGGGGCTCCGGGAATGAGCAGTTCTTC
CASNWGSGNEQFF
>.|TRBD2|TRBJ2-1|15|TRBV7-2
TGTGCCAGCAGCTTGGGGGGGGGAGCGTACAATGAGCAGTTCTTC
CASSLGGGAYNEQFF
>.|TRBD1|TRBJ2-5|14|TRBV29-1
TGCAGCTGCCGACAGGGCATTTCTAGAGAGACCCAGTACTTC
CSCRQGISRETQYF
>.|.|TRBJ1-5|16|TRBV28
TGTGCCAGCAGTTTAGATACCGGGTCGGATAATCAGCCCCAGCATTTT
CASSLDTGSDNQPQHF
>.|TRBD2|TRBJ2-7|15|TRBV6-1
TGTGCCAGCAGGGCGACTAGCGGGAGTATCTACGAGCAGTACTTC
CASRATSGSIYEQYF
>.|.|TRBJ2-1|14|TRBV27
TGTGCCAGCAGTTTAGGAGGTAGCTACAATGAGCAGTTCTTC
CASSLGGSYNEQFF